Listed below are T cell receptor beta chains from one sample, sequenced in a study of CD8 T cells in Susac syndrome. TCRdb reprocessed the immunoSEQ multiplex PCR reads with MiXCR, giving one entry per CDR3 protein. Of about 300,000 distinct CDR3 sequences in the sample, about 91% are singletons; the top ten hold approximately 0.065%. The sample consisted of CD4+ T cells from PBMCs. The receptors here all came from a human donor with multiple sclerosis. Both conserved end residues are part of each CDR3. The D gene is left open where the match is weak. Size is stated for part of the rows, as once, few or many counts, or as a class when the clone is expanded.

D	size	J	V	CDR3	DNA
TRBD1	-	TRBJ1-3	TRBV5-1	CASSLESAGGSGNTIYF	TGCGCCAGCAGCTTGGAGTCCGCAGGGGGCTCTGGAAACACCATATATTTT
-	-	TRBJ1-2	TRBV21-1	CASSKESVLPTRDRGQYGYTF	TGTGCCAGCAGCAAAGAATCGGTCCTCCCGACCCGGGACAGGGGGCAGTATGGCTACACCTTC
-	-	TRBJ1-1	TRBV29-1	CSARRSTRNTEAFF	TGCAGCGCCCGGAGGTCAACGAGGAACACTGAAGCTTTCTTT
TRBD2	-	TRBJ2-3	TRBV20-1	CSPRTSGSTDTQYF	TGCAGCCCTCGGACTAGCGGGAGCACAGATACGCAGTATTTT
-	-	TRBJ2-7	TRBV30	CAWDDGGGDEQYF	TGTGCCTGGGATGACGGAGGGGGCGACGAGCAGTACTTC
-	few	TRBJ2-4	TRBV11-2	CASSLDGRIKENIQYF	TGTGCCAGCAGCTTAGATGGCAGGATAAAGGAAAACATTCAGTACTTC
-	-	TRBJ2-1	TRBV9	CASSAQMRSSYNEQFF	TGTGCCAGCAGCGCCCAGATGAGGAGCTCCTACAATGAGCAGTTCTTC
-	once	TRBJ1-4	TRBV4-1	CASSQTGFATNEKLFF	TGCGCCAGCAGCCAGACCGGATTCGCAACTAATGAAAAACTGTTTTTT
TRBD1	-	TRBJ1-1	TRBV12-3/TRBV12-4	CASTPTGGRRAFF	TGTGCCAGCACCCCGACAGGGGGTAGACGGGCTTTCTTT
-	-	TRBJ2-3	TRBV7-9	CASSLMDNTQYF	TGTGCCAGCAGCTTAATGGATAATACGCAGTATTTT